The T cell receptor beta chain under discussion was sequenced for a study of blood T cell repertoires in COVID-19. Trimming removed 1 base at V and 1 base at J, with 10 bases between. This CDR3 contains 15 residues. Germline CDR1 reads LGHDT; CDR2 reads YNNKEL (reference sequence). Study members were between about 18 and 95 years old and lived in 24 US regions. Participants reported their clinical history, and cohort assignment relied on those reports. Study processing details: Reference gene primer amplification gave estimated nucleated cell counts. The method was immunoSEQ multiplex PCR; TCRdb's version includes in-frame clones alone and lacks a portion of them. V and J calls and clone size follow that table, whereas D and trimming were derived from the DNA. The table lists about 220,000 clones, approximately 83% of them singletons.

This receptor was obtained from a woman aged 55-69 years who had recovered from COVID-19. Sequencing input: PBMCs or T cells enriched from blood (not recorded which). The chain links TRBV3-1 (or the pseudogene TRBV3-2) to TRBJ1-1, with D possibly TRBD1 on 6 matching bases. This CDR3 reads CASSQAGGENTEAFF. The DNA for the CDR3 is TGTGCCAGCAGCCAAGCGGGGGGCGAGAACACTGAAGCTTTCTTT.